This T cell receptor (beta chain) is drawn from a study of Ad26.COV2.S vaccination and SARS-CoV-2 variants. Study context: Once or twice, 56 days apart, Ad26.COV2.S was delivered intramuscularly.

As to this clone: Its specificity is not known.

Study-level findings and limits: Greater spike-specific TCR breadth was seen in vaccine recipients than in placebo recipients.

Some clones are missing from TCRdb's copy, which holds only in-frame ones; the method was immunoSEQ multiplex PCR. The profile shows about 320,000 clones, 85% of them singletons. The treatment was: some 20 received Ad26.COV2.S at low or high dose, single or two shots; 5 received placebo; per-sample allocation not given. Sampling happened 63 days after the first vaccine or placebo injection. An Ad26 vector expressing Wuhan-strain SARS-CoV-2 spike constituted the vaccine. V lost 4 bases, J lost 5 bases, and 8 bases stayed unmatched. The CDR3 has 14 residues. Germline V gives CDR1 SGHKS, CDR2 YYEKEE (reference sequence).

The sequence came from a person between 18 and 59 years old who received the Ad26.COV2.S COVID-19 vaccine or a placebo. J is TRBJ1-2 and V is TRBV5-5, with TRBD1 matching over 7 bases. The sequences come from peripheral blood, collected in a trial of Ad26.COV2.S vaccine versus placebo. The CDR3 spells CASSLQGVRYGYTF. As DNA, the CDR3 is TGTGCCAGCAGCCTCCAGGGGGTACGGTATGGCTACACCTTC. Full variable domain (remainder filled in from reference TRBV5-5 and TRBJ1-2): DAGVTQSPTHLIKTRGQQVTLRCSPISGHKSVSWYQQVLGQGPQFIFQYYEKEERGRGNFPDRFSARQFPNYSSELNVNALLLGDSALYLCASSLQGVRYGYTFGSGTRLTVV.